The rows below give T cell receptor beta chains drawn from one sample of a study of metastatic and nonmetastatic thyroid tumors. MiXCR was used by TCRdb to re-call the PCR reads. Altogether fewer than 20,000 clones are present, 21% being singletons, with the ten largest covering over 15%. Sequenced material: tumor tissue. These receptors originate from a female donor with papillary thyroid cancer or a benign thyroid nodule (not recorded which). Some clones in this sample may be carry-over from other donors' samples. Both conserved end residues are part of each CDR3. A D gene is named only where the DNA matches it firmly. Where a row states a size, it is once, few, many or the class of an expanded clone; other rows omit it.

V	size	D	J	CDR3	DNA
TRBV7-9	many	.	TRBJ1-2	CASSLENYGYTF	TGTGCCAGCAGCTTAGAGAACTATGGCTACACCTTC
TRBV28	.	TRBD2	TRBJ2-7	CASRVAGAYEQYF	TGTGCCTCAAGGGTGGCGGGAGCCTACGAGCAGTACTTC
TRBV2	few	.	TRBJ2-1	CASSVESSYNEQFF	TGTGCCAGCTCTGTGGAGAGCTCCTACAATGAGCAGTTCTTC
TRBV10-3	many	.	TRBJ1-5	CAISESGSHFSNQPQHF	TGTGCCATCAGTGAGTCGGGCAGTCACTTTAGCAATCAGCCCCAGCATTTT
TRBV20-1	once	.	TRBJ1-2	CSAPPGESVGYTF	TGCAGTGCCCCCCCGGGAGAATCGGTCGGCTACACCTTC
TRBV3-1	many	.	TRBJ1-5	CASSQGNGRNQPQHF	TGTGCCAGCAGCCAAGGGAACGGGCGCAATCAGCCCCAGCATTTT
TRBV7-9	.	.	TRBJ2-1	CASSFNRYEQFF	TGTGCCAGCAGCTTTAATCGGTATGAGCAGTTCTTC
TRBV27	many	.	TRBJ2-3	CASISRGADTQYF	TGTGCCAGCATTTCTAGGGGGGCAGATACGCAGTATTTT
TRBV14	.	.	TRBJ1-2	CASSQVIGQRASTYSYAF	TGTGCCAGCAGCCAAGTTATCGGACAGCGGGCCTCCACCTATAGCTACGCCTTC
TRBV7-7	many	.	TRBJ2-1	CASSLFAGNHEQFF	TGTGCTAGCAGCTTATTCGCAGGGAACCATGAGCAGTTCTTC
TRBV4-2	many	.	TRBJ1-5	CASSQDPVAASNQPQHF	TGTGCCAGCAGCCAAGATCCCGTTGCAGCAAGCAATCAGCCCCAGCATTTT
TRBV18	many	.	TRBJ2-3	CASSPPGGVGLDTQYF	TGTGCCAGCTCACCACCGGGCGGGGTCGGTCTGGATACGCAGTATTTT